This is a list of T cell receptor beta chains from one sample in a study of early T cells in non-severe SARS-CoV-2 infection. TCRdb reanalysed the 5' RACE reads using MiXCR and keeps one entry per CDR3 protein. The sample comprises some 85,000 distinct CDR3 sequences, approximately 14% of which are singletons, and about 1.5% rests with the top ten. The specimen sequenced was whole blood. The receptor set was obtained from an adult who was a healthcare worker with PCR-confirmed SARS-CoV-2 infection or an uninfected control (not recorded which). Each CDR3 is given with its conserved first and last residue. A D gene is named only where the DNA matches it firmly. Not every row has a clone size; where given, it reads once, few, many or a size class.

d_call | j_call | v_call | cdr3_length | clone_size | cdr3_nt | cdr3_aa
NA | TRBJ1-5 | TRBV6-5 | 15 | many | TGTGCCAGCAGTCGGGCGGGGGGCGGCAATCAGCCCCAGCATTTT | CASSRAGGGNQPQHF
NA | TRBJ2-1 | TRBV6-1 | 12 | NA | TGTGCCAGCAGTGAGGTGGGGGATGAGCAGTTCTTC | CASSEVGDEQFF
TRBD1 | TRBJ2-7 | TRBV6-6 | 15 | NA | TGTGCCAGCAGTGCATCCGGGACAGGGTTCGACGAGCAGTACTTC | CASSASGTGFDEQYF
NA | TRBJ1-6 | TRBV5-4 | 15 | NA | TGTGCCAGCAGCTTCGCAGGGCTTGGCTATTCACCCCTCCACTTT | CASSFAGLGYSPLHF
TRBD1 | TRBJ2-3 | TRBV5-1 | 16 | many | TGCGCCAGCAGATCCCCCGGGCAGGGGGTCACAGATACGCAGTATTTT | CASRSPGQGVTDTQYF
NA | TRBJ1-6 | TRBV7-8 | 13 | few | TGTGCCAGCGGAGACACAGGGAATTCACCCCTCCACTTT | CASGDTGNSPLHF
TRBD1 | TRBJ1-5 | TRBV7-2 | 15 | NA | TGTGCCAGCAGCTTAGACAGGGGGGGCCGTCAGCCCCAGCATTTT | CASSLDRGGRQPQHF
NA | TRBJ1-1 | TRBV20-1 | 15 | few | TGCAGTGCTACGTGGACGGGATCTTTGAACACTGAAGCTTTCTTT | CSATWTGSLNTEAFF
NA | TRBJ2-1 | TRBV6-2/TRBV6-3 | 14 | NA | TGTGCCAGCACCAATGGGGGGTTCTACAATGAGCAGTTCTTC | CASTNGGFYNEQFF
TRBD1 | TRBJ1-1 | TRBV28 | 12 | NA | TGTGCCAGCAGTTTCCGAGGGGGCCAAGCTTTCTTT | CASSFRGGQAFF
NA | TRBJ2-7 | TRBV11-2 | 15 | few | TGTGCCAGCAGCTTACGCCCTTTGGGGCTCGACGAGCAGTACTTC | CASSLRPLGLDEQYF
NA | TRBJ2-7 | TRBV5-4 | 15 | NA | TGTGCCAGCAGCTTGCAGGGCACGGGCACCGACGAGCAGTACTTC | CASSLQGTGTDEQYF
TRBD1 | TRBJ1-2 | TRBV19 | 16 | many | TGTGCCAGTAGTATTCGGGTGGGACAGGGAAACTATGGCTACACCTTC | CASSIRVGQGNYGYTF
TRBD2 | TRBJ2-5 | TRBV7-2 | 15 | many | TGTGCCAGCAGCTTAGATAGCGGGGGCCAAGAGACCCAGTACTTC | CASSLDSGGQETQYF
NA | TRBJ2-5 | TRBV10-2 | 16 | NA | TGCGCCAGCAGTGACGAGGGGGGGCATTACCAAGAGACCCAGTACTTC | CASSDEGGHYQETQYF
TRBD2 | TRBJ2-1 | TRBV30 | 16 | few | TGTGCCTGGGGCAGACTAGCGGGGCTCTCCTACAATGAGCAGTTCTTC | CAWGRLAGLSYNEQFF
TRBD1 | TRBJ1-1 | TRBV3-1 | 14 | NA | TGTGCCAGCAGCCTCGGGACAGGGGACACTGAAGCTTTCTTT | CASSLGTGDTEAFF
NA | TRBJ2-3 | TRBV5-5 | 16 | few | TGTGCCAGCAGTAGAGGGGCCCACGGAGGGACAGATACGCAGTATTTT | CASSRGAHGGTDTQYF
NA | TRBJ2-1 | TRBV5-1 | 15 | many | TGCGCCAGCAGCTTCGGACTCGTAAGTGACAATGAGCAGTTCTTC | CASSFGLVSDNEQFF
NA | TRBJ1-2 | TRBV20-1 | 15 | medium-sized | TGCAGTGCTAGATCACCGGACTCTACGACCTATGGCTACACCTTC | CSARSPDSTTYGYTF
TRBD1 | TRBJ2-5 | TRBV7-7 | 14 | NA | TGTGCTAGCAGCTCTGACAGGGTCCAAGAGACCCAGTACTTC | CASSSDRVQETQYF
NA | TRBJ1-1 | TRBV30 | 11 | many | TGTGCCTGGAGTGTGTCGGTTGAAGCTTTCTTT | CAWSVSVEAFF
TRBD1 | TRBJ1-6 | TRBV4-3 | 16 | NA | TGCGCCAGCAGCCAAGAAGGGGGACAGGGGAATTCACCCCTCCACTTT | CASSQEGGQGNSPLHF
TRBD1 | TRBJ2-3 | TRBV30 | 12 | NA | TGTGCCTGGAGTGCCGACAGGGATCTTAAGTATTTT | CAWSADRDLKYF
NA | TRBJ1-2 | TRBV7-9 | 15 | few | TGTGCCAGCAGCTTGGACACCACAGGGAACTATGGCTACACCTTC | CASSLDTTGNYGYTF
TRBD2 | TRBJ2-3 | TRBV7-6 | 15 | few | TGTGCCAGCAGTTCGGCGGGACTAGCGTTAGATACGCAGTATTTT | CASSSAGLALDTQYF
NA | TRBJ1-2 | TRBV4-1 | 15 | NA | TGCGCCAGCAGCCTCAACAGGATAGCTAACTATGGATACACCTTC | CASSLNRIANYGYTF
TRBD1 | TRBJ2-7 | TRBV12-3/TRBV12-4 | 15 | many | TGTGCCAGCAGACCCGGACAGGCAGTTTTCTACGAGCAGTACTTC | CASRPGQAVFYEQYF
NA | TRBJ2-3 | TRBV10-3 | 13 | few | TGTGCCTCACAAGGGGTCGGCGCAGATACGCAGTATTTT | CASQGVGADTQYF
TRBD2 | TRBJ2-5 | TRBV11-3 | 13 | NA | TGTGCCAGCAGCCCCGGGGGGTTGGAGACCCAGTACTTC | CASSPGGLETQYF
NA | TRBJ2-3 | TRBV3-1 | 12 | NA | TGTGCCAGCAGCCGACAGCGGGATACGCAGTATTTT | CASSRQRDTQYF
NA | TRBJ2-7 | TRBV9 | 12 | many | TGTGCCAGCAGCATCGGGAACCACGAGCAGTACTTC | CASSIGNHEQYF